The rows below give T cell receptor beta chains drawn from one sample of a study of control samples from healthy donors and cancer patients. The assay was immunoSEQ multiplex PCR, and TCRdb's table has in-frame clones only and misses some. The table shows around 140,000 clones, with approximately 92% occurring only once. The sample comprised blood. The receptors were gathered from a woman aged 45-59 years in good health. The CDR3 runs from the conserved cysteine through the conserved F or W. D genes are given only for firm matches. Expanded clones get a size class; other rows say once, few or many, or leave the size out.

v_gene	len	d_gene	abundance	j_gene	CDR3nt	CDR3aa
TRBV6-6	15	-	-	TRBJ1-3	TGTGCCAGCAGTTACGGTTCAGACTCTGGAAACACCATATATTTT	CASSYGSDSGNTIYF
TRBV5-1	12	-	-	TRBJ1-1	TGCGCCAGCGGGGCTCGAGAAGGTGAAGCTTTCTTT	CASGAREGEAFF
TRBV6-5	16	-	-	TRBJ1-3	TGTGCCAGCAGTTACACTCCAGGCACCTCTGGAAACACCATATATTTT	CASSYTPGTSGNTIYF
TRBV7-9	17	TRBD1	-	TRBJ1-5	TGTGCCAGCAGCAAGGGGGGGACAGGGGTTGGCAATCAGCCCCAGCATTTT	CASSKGGTGVGNQPQHF
TRBV5-4	14	TRBD1	-	TRBJ2-7	TGTGCCAGCAGCCAGGGACAGGGGAGTTTCGAGCAGTACTTC	CASSQGQGSFEQYF
TRBV6-6	15	-	-	TRBJ1-6	TGTGCCAGCAGTTACGACTGGGGGCAAAATTCACCCCTCCACTTT	CASSYDWGQNSPLHF
TRBV9	15	TRBD1	-	TRBJ2-6	TGTGCCAGCAGCGTGACAGGGATCGGGGCCAACGTCCTGACTTTC	CASSVTGIGANVLTF
TRBV11-3	16	-	-	TRBJ2-2	TGTGCCAGCAGCCCATTGGGGCAGGGGGGCACCGGGGAGCTGTTTTTT	CASSPLGQGGTGELFF
TRBV10-1	14	-	-	TRBJ1-1	TGCGCCAGCAGTGAGTCTATTGTGAACACTGAAGCTTTCTTT	CASSESIVNTEAFF
TRBV6-5	13	TRBD1	-	TRBJ1-2	TGTGCCAGCGCACAGGGGGCGGACTATGGCTACACCTTC	CASAQGADYGYTF
TRBV6-5	14	-	-	TRBJ1-1	TGTGCCAGCAGTTACTATGGCCCAAACACTGAAGCTTTCTTT	CASSYYGPNTEAFF
TRBV5-4	12	-	-	TRBJ2-7	TGTGCCAGCAGCCTCGACCAGTACGAGCAGTACTTC	CASSLDQYEQYF
TRBV25-1	14	-	-	TRBJ1-5	TGTGCCAGCAGTGAACTCGGGGACAATCAGCCCCAGCATTTT	CASSELGDNQPQHF
TRBV3-1/TRBV3-2	14	-	-	TRBJ1-5	TGTGCCAGCAGCCAAGCAGGGGCGCCTCAGCCCCAGCATTTT	CASSQAGAPQPQHF
TRBV10-2	19	TRBD2	-	TRBJ2-2	TGCGCCAGCAGCGAGGGACTAGCGGGGGGGCTATCCCCCCCCGGGGAGCTGTTTTTT	CASSEGLAGGLSPPGELFF
TRBV5-1	13	-	once	TRBJ1-1	TGCGCCAGCAGCCGGGGGGAGAGCACTGAAGCTTTCTTT	CASSRGESTEAFF
TRBV2	15	-	-	TRBJ2-4	TGTGCCAGCAGTCTGAAGGGGCAGGGGGGAAACATTCAGTACTTC	CASSLKGQGGNIQYF
TRBV20-1	11	-	-	TRBJ2-3	TGCAGTGCCATTTTTGGGGATACGCAGTATTTT	CSAIFGDTQYF
TRBV29-1	12	-	-	TRBJ1-1	TGCAGCGCAGCAATAATAGGCACTGAAGCTTTCTTT	CSAAIIGTEAFF
TRBV5-1	23	TRBD2	-	TRBJ2-7	TGCGCCAGCAGCTTCGCCCGAACCCCCTGGGACGGGAGGCGGGCTAGGGCAGCCTACGAGCAGTACTTC	CASSFARTPWDGRRARAAYEQYF
TRBV5-1	15	-	-	TRBJ1-2	TGCGCCAGCAGCTTGGGCCTGACAGACAACTATGGCTACACCTTC	CASSLGLTDNYGYTF
TRBV18	16	-	-	TRBJ2-1	TGTGCCAGCTCACCACCGAAGCGAGCGACCTGGGGTGAGCAGTTCTTC	CASSPPKRATWGEQFF
TRBV7-9	13	-	-	TRBJ1-2	TGTGCCAGCAGCGCCGGGGCGTCGGATGGCTACACCTTC	CASSAGASDGYTF
TRBV9	14	-	-	TRBJ1-2	TGTGCCAGCAGAAAGATGGGCGCATCGGATGGCTACACCTTC	CASRKMGASDGYTF
TRBV7-9	13	-	once	TRBJ1-2	TGTGCCAGCAGCCCCGACGTGGCCTATGGCTACACCTTC	CASSPDVAYGYTF
TRBV9	14	-	-	TRBJ2-7	TGTGCCAGCAGCGTAGGTCCCCCGTCCGACGAGCAGTACTTC	CASSVGPPSDEQYF